These T cell receptor beta chains were read from a single sample in a study of blood T cell repertoires in COVID-19. Repertoires were generated with immunoSEQ multiplex PCR, while TCRdb's copy carries only in-frame clones and drops some. Of 400,000 to 450,000 clones in the sample, just over 85% were seen once. The material sequenced was peripheral blood. The receptor set was obtained from a woman aged 25 to 39 with active or convalescent COVID-19. CDR3s include the opening cysteine and the closing phenylalanine or tryptophan. Fields, in order: CDR3 length, clone size, D gene, J gene, V gene, CDR3 DNA, CDR3 protein. D genes are given only for firm matches. Not all rows give a size; the values are once, few, many and, for expanded clones, a class.

>16|NA|TRBD2|TRBJ2-1|TRBV30
TGTGCCTGGAAGGCTAGCGGGAGGGGGACCTACAATGAGCAGTTCTTC
CAWKASGRGTYNEQFF
>12|NA|TRBD1|TRBJ1-2|TRBV12-3/TRBV12-4
TGTGCCAGCAGCGGGACAGGGATTGGCTACACCTTC
CASSGTGIGYTF
>18|NA|TRBD2|TRBJ2-7|TRBV30
TGTGCCTGGAGCGCGTTTGGTAAGCGGGACTTTGCGCCCTACGAGCAGTACTTC
CAWSAFGKRDFAPYEQYF
>14|NA|NA|TRBJ1-2|TRBV5-6
TGTGCCAGCAGCCGGGGGTCCGGGAACTATGGCTACACCTTC
CASSRGSGNYGYTF
>15|NA|NA|TRBJ1-5|TRBV5-3
TGTGCCAGAAGCTTGAACGGCAGGGGAGATCAGCCCCAGCATTTT
CARSLNGRGDQPQHF
>15|NA|NA|TRBJ1-1|TRBV18
TGTGCCAGCTCACCCCCAGGGTCGGGGAACACTGAAGCTTTCTTT
CASSPPGSGNTEAFF
>18|few|TRBD1|TRBJ1-6|TRBV6-2/TRBV6-3
TGTGCCAGCAGTGACAGACAGGGGGTGAGCTCCTATAATTCACCCCTCCACTTT
CASSDRQGVSSYNSPLHF
>16|NA|TRBD1|TRBJ2-7|TRBV19
TGTGCCAGTAGTATCCTGCGGGACAGGGGGAGGTACGAGCAGTACTTC
CASSILRDRGRYEQYF
>15|NA|TRBD2|TRBJ2-5|TRBV5-1
TGCGCCAGCAGCCCCACGCCGGGACTAGGGGAGACCCAGTACTTC
CASSPTPGLGETQYF
>14|NA|NA|TRBJ1-2|TRBV3-1/TRBV3-2
TGTGCCAGCAGCCAAGATGTATCTAACTATGGCTACACCTTC
CASSQDVSNYGYTF
>15|NA|NA|TRBJ1-1|TRBV21-1
TGTGCCAGCAGCACTCAAACAGGACAGAACACTGAAGCTTTCTTT
CASSTQTGQNTEAFF
>18|once|NA|TRBJ1-6|TRBV18
TGTGCCAGCTCACCACGAATGACGGGTTTAGCCTATAATTCACCCCTCCACTTT
CASSPRMTGLAYNSPLHF
>15|NA|NA|TRBJ1-2|TRBV10-3
TGTGCCATCAGTGACCCTGACAGTCCTAACTATGGCTACACCTTC
CAISDPDSPNYGYTF
>13|once|TRBD1|TRBJ2-5|TRBV29-1
TGCAGCGTACGCAGGGGGCCGGCGGAGACCCAGTACTTC
CSVRRGPAETQYF
>16|NA|NA|TRBJ2-1|TRBV19
TGTGCCAGTAGTACCCCTTCGGAGAACTCCTACAATGAGCAGTTCTTC
CASSTPSENSYNEQFF
>15|NA|TRBD2|TRBJ2-7|TRBV27
TGTGCCAGCAGTTTATCCCTAGCGGGGGGCTACGAGCAGTACTTC
CASSLSLAGGYEQYF
>15|NA|TRBD2|TRBJ2-7|TRBV3-1/TRBV3-2
TGTGCCAGCAGCCCACCGACTAGCGGGAACTACGAGCAGTACTTC
CASSPPTSGNYEQYF